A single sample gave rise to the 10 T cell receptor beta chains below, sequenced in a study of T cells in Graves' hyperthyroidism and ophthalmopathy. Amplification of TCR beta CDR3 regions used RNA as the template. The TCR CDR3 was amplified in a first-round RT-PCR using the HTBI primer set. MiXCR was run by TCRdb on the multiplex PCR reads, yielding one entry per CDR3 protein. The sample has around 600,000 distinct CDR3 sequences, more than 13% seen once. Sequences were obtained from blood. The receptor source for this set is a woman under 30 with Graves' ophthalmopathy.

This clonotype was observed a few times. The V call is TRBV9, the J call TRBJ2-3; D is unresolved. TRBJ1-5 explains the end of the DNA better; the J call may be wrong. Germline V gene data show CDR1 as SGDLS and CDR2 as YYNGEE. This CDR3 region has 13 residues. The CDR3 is CASSASGPDTQHF. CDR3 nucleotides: TGTGCCAGCAGCGCCTCAGGCCCAGATACGCAGCATTTT.

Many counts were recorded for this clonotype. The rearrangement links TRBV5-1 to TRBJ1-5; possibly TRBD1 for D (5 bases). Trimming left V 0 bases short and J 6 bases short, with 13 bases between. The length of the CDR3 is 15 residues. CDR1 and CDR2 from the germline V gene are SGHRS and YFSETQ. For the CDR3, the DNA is TGCGCCAGCAGCTTGGAGGGTGAGGGGAGTCAGCCCCAGCATTTT. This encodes CASSLEGEGSQPQHF.

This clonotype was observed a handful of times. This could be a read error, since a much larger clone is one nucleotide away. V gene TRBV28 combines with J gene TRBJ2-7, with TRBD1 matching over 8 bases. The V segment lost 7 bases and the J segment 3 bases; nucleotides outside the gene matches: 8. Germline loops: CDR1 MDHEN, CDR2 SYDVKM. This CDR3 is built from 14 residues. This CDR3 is CASTPGQEYYEQYF. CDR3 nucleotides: TGTGCCAGCACGCCGGGACAGGAATACTACGAGCAGTACTTC.

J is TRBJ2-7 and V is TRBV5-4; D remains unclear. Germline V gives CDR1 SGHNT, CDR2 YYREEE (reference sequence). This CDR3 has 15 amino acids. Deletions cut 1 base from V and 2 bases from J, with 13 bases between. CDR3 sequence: CASSLRAAPTYEQYF. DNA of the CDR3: TGTGCCAGCAGCTTGCGGGCGGCACCAACCTACGAGCAGTACTTC.

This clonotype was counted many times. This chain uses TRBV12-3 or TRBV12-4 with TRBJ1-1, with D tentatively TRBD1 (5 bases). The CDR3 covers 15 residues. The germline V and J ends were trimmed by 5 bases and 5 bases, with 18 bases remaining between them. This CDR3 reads CASSPLVGGSTEAFF. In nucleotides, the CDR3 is TGTGCCAGCAGTCCTCTGGTTGGGGGGTCTACTGAAGCTTTCTTT.

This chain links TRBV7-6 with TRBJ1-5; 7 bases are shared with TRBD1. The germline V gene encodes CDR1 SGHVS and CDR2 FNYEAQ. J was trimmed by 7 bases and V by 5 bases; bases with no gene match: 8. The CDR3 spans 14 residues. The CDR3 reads CASSENRGWQPQHF. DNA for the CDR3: TGTGCCAGCAGCGAAAACAGGGGTTGGCAGCCCCAGCATTTT.

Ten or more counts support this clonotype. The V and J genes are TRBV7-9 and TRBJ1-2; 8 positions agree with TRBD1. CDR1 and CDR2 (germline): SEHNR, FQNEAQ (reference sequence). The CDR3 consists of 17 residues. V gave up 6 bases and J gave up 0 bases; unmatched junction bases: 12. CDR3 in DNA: TGTGCCAGCAGACGCCTCGTTTGGGACAGGCCTAACTATGGCTACACCTTC. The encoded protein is CASRRLVWDRPNYGYTF. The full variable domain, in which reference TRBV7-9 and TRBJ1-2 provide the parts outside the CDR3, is DTGVSQNPRHKITKRGQNVTFRCDPISEHNRLYWYRQTLGQGPEFLTYFQNEAQLEKSRLLSDRFSAERPKGSFSTLEIQRTEQGDSAMYLCASRRLVWDRPNYGYTFGSGTRLTVV.

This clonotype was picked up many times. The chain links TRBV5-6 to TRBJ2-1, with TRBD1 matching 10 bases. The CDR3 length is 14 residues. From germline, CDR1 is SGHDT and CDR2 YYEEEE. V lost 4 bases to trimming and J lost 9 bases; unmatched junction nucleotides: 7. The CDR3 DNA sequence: TGTGCCAGCAGCCCTACCGACAGGGGGCCTGAGCAGTTCTTC. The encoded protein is CASSPTDRGPEQFF. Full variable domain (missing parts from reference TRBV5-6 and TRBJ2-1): DAGVTQSPTHLIKTRGQQVTLRCSPKSGHDTVSWYQQALGQGPQFIFQYYEEEERQRGNFPDRFSGHQFPNYSSELNVNALLLGDSALYLCASSPTDRGPEQFFGPGTRLTVL.

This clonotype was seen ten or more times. The CDR3 spells CASSLFSPGRANEQFF. The CDR3 region has the DNA TGTGCCAGCAGCTTGTTCTCCCCAGGGAGGGCCAATGAGCAGTTCTTC. This sequence joins TRBV5-6 and TRBJ2-1, with 7 nucleotides matching TRBD2. The germline V gene has CDR1 SGHDT and CDR2 YYEEEE. V shed 1 base and J 6 bases; nucleotides not matched to a gene: 10. The CDR3 spans 16 residues.

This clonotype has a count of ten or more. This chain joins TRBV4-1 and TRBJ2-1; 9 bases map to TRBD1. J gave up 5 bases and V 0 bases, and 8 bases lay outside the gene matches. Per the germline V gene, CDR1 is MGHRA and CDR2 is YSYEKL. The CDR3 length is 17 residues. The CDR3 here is CASSQDRGTGRHNEQFF. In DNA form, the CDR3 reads TGCGCCAGCAGCCAAGATCGCGGGACAGGGCGCCACAATGAGCAGTTCTTC.